A selection of T cell receptor beta chains follows, all from one sample in a study of Graves' ophthalmopathy and Graves' hyperthyroidism. MiXCR, applied by TCRdb to the multiplex PCR reads, yields one record per CDR3 protein. The sample lists under 350,000 distinct CDR3 sequences; roughly 16% were seen once. Sequencing was performed on peripheral blood. These receptors were taken from an adult man with Graves' ophthalmopathy. The CDR3 runs from the conserved cysteine through the conserved F or W. A D gene is named only where the DNA matches it firmly. Some rows have no size entry. The others give once, few or many, or a class for an expanded clone.

clone size: many; J gene: TRBJ2-5; V gene: TRBV2; D gene: TRBD2; CDR3 protein: CASSESISGAAGGETQYF; CDR3 DNA: TGTGCCAGCAGTGAATCGATTAGCGGGGCGGCCGGGGGGGAGACCCAGTACTTC
clone size: many; J gene: TRBJ2-7; V gene: TRBV11-2; D gene: .; CDR3 protein: CASSTVSVAYEQYF; CDR3 DNA: TGTGCCAGCAGCACGGTGAGCGTAGCCTACGAGCAGTACTTC
clone size: .; J gene: TRBJ2-2; V gene: TRBV6-2/TRBV6-3; D gene: .; CDR3 protein: CASSRVRDNRLARFGGELFF; CDR3 DNA: TGTGCCAGCAGTCGGGTCCGGGACAACCGACTAGCTCGCTTTGGCGGGGAGCTGTTTTTT
clone size: many; J gene: TRBJ2-5; V gene: TRBV20-1; D gene: TRBD1; CDR3 protein: CSARDRGGPTETQYF; CDR3 DNA: TGCAGTGCTAGAGATCGAGGGGGCCCGACAGAGACCCAGTACTTC
clone size: .; J gene: TRBJ1-3; V gene: TRBV12-3/TRBV12-4; D gene: .; CDR3 protein: CASIPPDSPSGNTIYF; CDR3 DNA: TGTGCCAGCATTCCACCCGACAGTCCCTCTGGAAACACCATATATTTT
clone size: many; J gene: TRBJ2-1; V gene: TRBV7-3; D gene: TRBD2; CDR3 protein: CASRTPGTTNYNEQFF; CDR3 DNA: TGTGCCAGCAGAACCCCAGGGACTACCAACTACAATGAGCAGTTCTTC
clone size: many; J gene: TRBJ2-7; V gene: TRBV6-5; D gene: TRBD2; CDR3 protein: CASSRAGTSGVEYF; CDR3 DNA: TGTGCCAGCAGTCGAGCCGGGACTAGCGGCGTAGAGTACTTC
clone size: many; J gene: TRBJ2-7; V gene: TRBV7-2; D gene: TRBD1; CDR3 protein: CASSPWTGGIYEQYF; CDR3 DNA: TGTGCCAGCAGCCCCTGGACAGGGGGCATTTACGAGCAGTACTTC
clone size: many; J gene: TRBJ1-1; V gene: TRBV12-3/TRBV12-4; D gene: .; CDR3 protein: CASSARAGRHF; CDR3 DNA: TGTGCCAGCAGTGCTAGGGCAGGGCGCCACTTT
clone size: .; J gene: TRBJ2-7; V gene: TRBV28; D gene: TRBD2; CDR3 protein: CASSPTRTSGTWEQYF; CDR3 DNA: TGTGCCAGCAGTCCCACTAGGACTAGCGGAACTTGGGAGCAGTACTTC
clone size: .; J gene: TRBJ1-1; V gene: TRBV27; D gene: .; CDR3 protein: CATLSGGFREAFF; CDR3 DNA: TGTGCCACCCTCTCCGGTGGATTCCGTGAAGCTTTCTTT
clone size: many; J gene: TRBJ2-7; V gene: TRBV20-1; D gene: .; CDR3 protein: CSARADYEQYF; CDR3 DNA: TGCAGTGCTAGGGCAGACTACGAGCAGTACTTC
clone size: .; J gene: TRBJ1-5; V gene: TRBV7-2; D gene: .; CDR3 protein: CASSLRWGAEQPQHF; CDR3 DNA: TGTGCCAGCAGCTTACGATGGGGCGCAGAACAGCCCCAGCATTTT
clone size: many; J gene: TRBJ1-5; V gene: TRBV10-3; D gene: .; CDR3 protein: CAISRNNQPQHF; CDR3 DNA: TGTGCCATCAGTCGGAATAATCAGCCCCAGCACTTT
clone size: many; J gene: TRBJ2-2; V gene: TRBV6-2/TRBV6-3; D gene: TRBD2; CDR3 protein: CASSYSLAGANTGELFF; CDR3 DNA: TGTGCCAGCAGTTACTCCTTGGCGGGGGCGAACACCGGGGAGCTGTTTTTT
clone size: .; J gene: TRBJ2-7; V gene: TRBV28; D gene: TRBD1; CDR3 protein: CASLGTGRGEQYF; CDR3 DNA: TGTGCCAGCCTAGGGACAGGGAGAGGCGAGCAGTACTTC
clone size: many; J gene: TRBJ2-3; V gene: TRBV29-1; D gene: TRBD1; CDR3 protein: CSADRGGTDTQYF; CDR3 DNA: TGCAGCGCCGACAGGGGAGGCACAGATACGCAGTATTTT
clone size: once; J gene: TRBJ2-4; V gene: TRBV28; D gene: TRBD1; CDR3 protein: CASSSTGTVTKNIQYF; CDR3 DNA: TGTGCCAGCAGTTCCACCGGGACAGTGACCAAAAACATTCAGTACTTC
clone size: many; J gene: TRBJ2-5; V gene: TRBV11-2; D gene: .; CDR3 protein: CASSPLDLYQETQYF; CDR3 DNA: TGTGCCAGCAGCCCCCTGGACCTGTACCAAGAGACCCAGTACTTC
clone size: .; J gene: TRBJ1-5; V gene: TRBV6-1; D gene: TRBD1; CDR3 protein: CASRRGQGSNQPQHF; CDR3 DNA: TGTGCCAGCAGGCGCGGACAGGGTAGCAATCAGCCCCAGCATTTT
clone size: many; J gene: TRBJ2-7; V gene: TRBV6-1; D gene: TRBD2; CDR3 protein: CASIEREIVRSYEQYF; CDR3 DNA: TGTGCCAGCATTGAGCGGGAGATCGTTCGGAGCTACGAGCAGTACTTC
clone size: many; J gene: TRBJ2-5; V gene: TRBV6-5; D gene: .; CDR3 protein: CATGGGGRLRTQYF; CDR3 DNA: TGTGCCACGGGGGGAGGGGGGCGCCTGAGGACCCAGTACTTC
clone size: many; J gene: TRBJ1-6; V gene: TRBV3-1; D gene: .; CDR3 protein: CASSQQDRNSPLHF; CDR3 DNA: TGTGCCAGCAGCCAACAAGACAGGAATTCACCCCTCCACTTT
clone size: many; J gene: TRBJ1-5; V gene: TRBV2; D gene: TRBD1; CDR3 protein: CASSDGQGYQPQHF; CDR3 DNA: TGTGCCAGCAGTGATGGACAGGGTTATCAGCCCCAGCATTTT
clone size: .; J gene: TRBJ2-7; V gene: TRBV7-8; D gene: .; CDR3 protein: CASSFGQEDYEQYF; CDR3 DNA: TGTGCCAGCAGCTTCGGGCAGGAGGACTACGAGCAGTACTTT
clone size: .; J gene: TRBJ2-7; V gene: TRBV12-3/TRBV12-4; D gene: .; CDR3 protein: CASRRQDPYEQYF; CDR3 DNA: TGTGCCAGCAGACGACAGGACCCCTACGAGCAGTACTTC
clone size: many; J gene: TRBJ1-1; V gene: TRBV28; D gene: TRBD1; CDR3 protein: CASYRGGGTEAFF; CDR3 DNA: TGTGCCAGTTACAGGGGAGGGGGCACTGAAGCTTTCTTT
clone size: medium-sized; J gene: TRBJ1-1; V gene: TRBV28; D gene: .; CDR3 protein: CASSLRGEGNTEAFF; CDR3 DNA: TGTGCCAGCAGTTTGCGGGGCGAGGGGAACACTGAAGCTTTCTTT
clone size: many; J gene: TRBJ1-2; V gene: TRBV12-3/TRBV12-4; D gene: .; CDR3 protein: CASSPVGQNYGYTF; CDR3 DNA: TGTGCCAGCAGCCCCGTGGGTCAGAACTATGGCTACACCTTC
clone size: few; J gene: TRBJ1-1; V gene: TRBV30; D gene: .; CDR3 protein: CSWNFGRTAESFF; CDR3 DNA: TGTTCCTGGAATTTTGGGAGGACCGCTGAATCTTTCTTT
clone size: many; J gene: TRBJ2-7; V gene: TRBV4-1; D gene: .; CDR3 protein: CASSQDRVAVYEQYF; CDR3 DNA: TGCGCCAGCAGCCAAGATAGGGTAGCGGTCTACGAGCAGTACTTC
clone size: many; J gene: TRBJ2-6; V gene: TRBV2; D gene: TRBD1; CDR3 protein: CASSRDRGSRSGANVLTF; CDR3 DNA: TGTGCCAGCAGCCGGGACAGGGGATCCCGCTCTGGGGCCAACGTCCTGACTTTC
clone size: many; J gene: TRBJ1-1; V gene: TRBV18; D gene: .; CDR3 protein: CASSPSPDLGTEAFF; CDR3 DNA: TGTGCCAGCTCACCCTCGCCAGATCTCGGCACTGAAGCTTTCTTT
clone size: many; J gene: TRBJ2-5; V gene: TRBV10-3; D gene: .; CDR3 protein: CAISPNDRGVSGTQYF; CDR3 DNA: TGTGCCATCAGTCCTAATGACAGAGGCGTTTCTGGGACCCAGTACTTC
clone size: .; J gene: TRBJ2-7; V gene: TRBV19; D gene: .; CDR3 protein: CASSTSSGGDYEQYF; CDR3 DNA: TGTGCCAGTAGTACGAGTTCCGGCGGAGATTACGAGCAGTACTTC
clone size: many; J gene: TRBJ1-2; V gene: TRBV4-3; D gene: .; CDR3 protein: CASSQGQGKDDGYTF; CDR3 DNA: TGCGCCAGCAGCCAGGGCCAGGGCAAGGACGATGGCTACACCTTC
clone size: many; J gene: TRBJ2-5; V gene: TRBV24-1; D gene: TRBD2; CDR3 protein: CATSGTSGKETQYF; CDR3 DNA: TGTGCCACCAGCGGAACTAGCGGAAAAGAGACCCAGTACTTC
clone size: many; J gene: TRBJ1-2; V gene: TRBV12-3/TRBV12-4; D gene: .; CDR3 protein: CASSFGLADGYTF; CDR3 DNA: TGTGCCAGCAGTTTCGGGCTAGCAGATGGCTACACCTTC
clone size: many; J gene: TRBJ1-1; V gene: TRBV6-2/TRBV6-3; D gene: TRBD1; CDR3 protein: CASLPRGGGNTEAFF; CDR3 DNA: TGTGCCAGCCTCCCCAGGGGGGGGGGCAACACTGAAGCTTTCTTT
clone size: many; J gene: TRBJ1-1; V gene: TRBV7-3; D gene: TRBD1; CDR3 protein: CASSGQGSGRTEAFF; CDR3 DNA: TGTGCCAGCAGCGGACAGGGTTCGGGGAGGACTGAAGCTTTCTTT
clone size: many; J gene: TRBJ1-6; V gene: TRBV25-1; D gene: .; CDR3 protein: CASGSRANSPLHF; CDR3 DNA: TGTGCCAGCGGTAGCAGGGCTAATTCACCCCTCCACTTT
clone size: .; J gene: TRBJ1-2; V gene: TRBV12-3/TRBV12-4; D gene: .; CDR3 protein: CASSLGGILGYTF; CDR3 DNA: TGTGCCAGCAGTTTAGGGGGGATTCTAGGCTACACCTTC
clone size: many; J gene: TRBJ2-7; V gene: TRBV12-3/TRBV12-4; D gene: .; CDR3 protein: CASSTTGTPPYF; CDR3 DNA: TGTGCCAGCAGCACGACCGGGACCCCACCGTACTTC
clone size: many; J gene: TRBJ2-2; V gene: TRBV6-1; D gene: .; CDR3 protein: CASSRAGGGTGELFF; CDR3 DNA: TGTGCCAGCAGTCGGGCAGGGGGGGGCACCGGGGAGCTGTTTTTT
clone size: many; J gene: TRBJ2-7; V gene: TRBV20-1; D gene: .; CDR3 protein: CSARATGRGEQYF; CDR3 DNA: TGCAGTGCTAGGGCCACAGGGCGGGGCGAGCAGTACTTC
clone size: .; J gene: TRBJ1-2; V gene: TRBV6-1; D gene: .; CDR3 protein: CASSEAPTGSGGYTF; CDR3 DNA: TGTGCCAGCAGTGAAGCCCCAACGGGGAGCGGTGGCTACACCTTC
clone size: many; J gene: TRBJ1-1; V gene: TRBV28; D gene: TRBD1; CDR3 protein: CASREPGQGGTEAFF; CDR3 DNA: TGTGCCAGCAGAGAACCGGGACAGGGGGGGACTGAAGCTTTCTTT
clone size: many; J gene: TRBJ1-1; V gene: TRBV6-6; D gene: TRBD1; CDR3 protein: CATSTGPNTEAFF; CDR3 DNA: TGTGCCACCTCGACAGGGCCGAACACTGAAGCTTTCTTT
clone size: many; J gene: TRBJ2-7; V gene: TRBV19; D gene: .; CDR3 protein: CASSISRDHEQYF; CDR3 DNA: TGTGCCAGTAGTATAAGCAGGGACCACGAGCAGTACTTC
clone size: many; J gene: TRBJ2-4; V gene: TRBV20-1; D gene: TRBD1; CDR3 protein: CSAHAPGTGANIQYF; CDR3 DNA: TGCAGTGCCCACGCTCCCGGGACAGGGGCGAACATTCAGTACTTC
clone size: many; J gene: TRBJ2-6; V gene: TRBV6-5; D gene: .; CDR3 protein: CASSYRPSGANVLTF; CDR3 DNA: TGTGCCAGCAGTTACCGCCCCTCTGGGGCCAACGTCCTGACTTTC
clone size: many; J gene: TRBJ2-5; V gene: TRBV7-2; D gene: .; CDR3 protein: CASSPRLEQETQYF; CDR3 DNA: TGTGCCAGCAGCCCCCGACTAGAACAAGAGACCCAGTACTTC